This T cell receptor (beta chain) was retrieved from a study of blood T cell repertoires in COVID-19. Across the study: The United States, Italy and Spain were the sources of the acute and convalescent COVID-19 samples.

Original analysis: Reference gene primer amplification gave estimated nucleated cell counts. The repertoire was sequenced with immunoSEQ multiplex PCR; TCRdb's copy has only in-frame clones and lacks some. The D gene and trimming were derived from the DNA, and the V and J assignments and clone size from that table. This table has approximately 270,000 clones, roughly 83% appearing once. Trimming removed 6 bases at V and 4 bases at J, with 10 bases between. CDR1 and CDR2 from the germline V gene are ENHRY and SYGVKD. This CDR3 comprises 12 residues. The source is a man older than 75 with acute or convalescent COVID-19. The rearrangement uses TRBV10-3 and TRBJ2-7; possibly TRBD1 for D (6 bases). Input material: peripheral blood. The CDR3 loop is CAISLDRYEQYF. The CDR3 DNA is TGTGCCATCAGCTTGGACAGATACGAGCAGTACTTC.